The 28 T cell receptor beta chains in this list originate from one sample, sequenced in a study of blood T cell repertoires in COVID-19. Sequencing used immunoSEQ multiplex PCR; TCRdb keeps in-frame clones, though not all of them. The sample shows 140,000 to 150,000 clones, approximately 89% of them seen only once. Sequences were obtained from peripheral blood. These receptors were collected from a woman aged 45-65 years with acute or convalescent COVID-19.

This sequence joins TRBV29-1 and TRBJ2-2; 7 positions agree with TRBD1. V trimming: 4 bases; J trimming: 3 bases; junction bases outside the gene matches: 5. The CDR3 has 14 residues. Germline loops: CDR1 SQVTM, CDR2 ANQGSEA. The CDR3 loop reads CSVADRVDTGELFF. CDR3 nucleotide sequence: TGCAGCGTTGCTGACAGGGTGGACACCGGGGAGCTGTTTTTT.

This chain connects TRBV20-1 to TRBJ1-1; D is ambiguous. Germline lookup yields CDR1 DFQATT and CDR2 SNEGSKA (reference sequence). The CDR3 runs to 8 residues. Here the CDR3 reads CKPGEAFF. The CDR3 coding sequence is TGCAAACCAGGTGAAGCTTTCTTT.

The chain uses TRBV19 and TRBJ2-2; 7 bases match TRBD2. J lost 6 bases, V lost 4 bases, and 11 bases had no gene match. The length of the CDR3 is 16 residues. Per the germline V gene, CDR1 is LNHDA and CDR2 is SQIVND (reference sequence). The CDR3 region has the DNA TGTGCCAGTAGTAGGGTCGGGGGTCTAGCGGCCGGGGAGCTGTTTTTT. Protein product: CASSRVGGLAAGELFF.

The V and J genes are TRBV10-3 and TRBJ2-5; 12 bases fit TRBD1. The ends lost 1 base at V and 5 bases at J; junction bases unmatched: 5. CDR1 ENHRY and CDR2 SYGVKD come from the germline V gene. This CDR3 comprises 16 residues. The CDR3 coding sequence is TGTGCCATCAGTGAGTACCTGGGACAGGGGGCTGAGACCCAGTACTTC. The encoded protein is CAISEYLGQGAETQYF.

J is TRBJ2-1 and V is TRBV6-5; TRBD2 agrees at 11 bases. V lost 8 bases to trimming and J lost 7 bases; unmatched junction nucleotides: 10. The CDR3 loop spans 15 amino acids. Germline loops: CDR1 MNHEY, CDR2 SVGAGI. In DNA, the CDR3 is TGTGCCAGCCAACATACTAGCGGGAGTTTGAATGAGCAGTTCTTC. Protein: CASQHTSGSLNEQFF.

This chain links TRBV19 with TRBJ2-2; D is ambiguous. Per germline, CDR1 LNHDA and CDR2 SQIVND (reference sequence). Trimming removed 9 bases at V and 2 bases at J, with 10 bases between. There are 13 residues in the CDR3. The CDR3 loop reads CASLEHNTGELFF. The CDR3 nucleotides are TGTGCCAGCCTGGAGCACAACACCGGGGAGCTGTTTTTT.

The chain links TRBV12-5 to TRBJ2-1; D is perhaps TRBD2 (5 bases). Trimming pared 4 bases from V and 9 bases from J, leaving 7 bases between. Germline CDR1 and CDR2: LGHNT and FRNRAP. CDR3 size: 11 residues. CDR3 region: CASGSRGEQFF. The CDR3 DNA reads TGTGCTAGTGGTTCCCGGGGTGAGCAGTTCTTC.

The chain employs TRBV9 and TRBJ1-2; 12 bases agree with TRBD1. The germline gives CDR1 SGDLS, CDR2 YYNGEE. The J segment lost 4 bases and the V segment lost 4 bases, leaving 8 bases of the junction unmatched. This CDR3 contains 16 residues. The CDR3 sequence is CASSPEGTGGVYGYTF. CDR3 nucleotide sequence: TGTGCCAGCAGCCCGGAGGGGACAGGGGGCGTCTATGGCTACACCTTC.

V gene TRBV6-1 combines with J gene TRBJ2-1, with 7 positions matching TRBD1. The CDR3 contains 15 residues. V shed 2 bases and J 3 bases; nucleotides not matched to a gene: 4. Per germline, CDR1 MNHNS and CDR2 SASEGT. The CDR3 region has the DNA TGTGCCAGCAGTGAAAGGCCAGGGGGCTACAATGAGCAGTTCTTC. As protein: CASSERPGGYNEQFF.

This chain links TRBV12-5 with TRBJ2-1; TRBD2 is a possible D gene (5 bases). Trimming removed 0 bases from V and 3 bases from J, with 12 bases in between. The CDR3 has 16 residues. From germline, CDR1 is LGHNT and CDR2 FRNRAP. The CDR3 loop reads CASGLVLVGYYNEQFF. CDR3 coding DNA: TGTGCTAGTGGTTTGGTACTAGTGGGTTACTACAATGAGCAGTTCTTC.

In this sample, this clone turned up a few times. CDR3 nucleotides: TGTGCCAGCAGCCAAGATCTTCCGGTCTCTGGAAACACCATATATTTT. It specifies CASSQDLPVSGNTIYF. J is TRBJ1-3 and V is TRBV4-2; D is ambiguous. CDR1 is LGHNA, CDR2 YNFKEQ, per germline. V shed 0 bases and J shed 0 bases, with 9 bases lying between them. The CDR3 sequence is 16 residues long.

This rearrangement joins TRBV5-8 to TRBJ1-2; D is possibly TRBD1 (5 bases). V was cut by 3 bases and J by 5 bases, with 14 bases left in between. From germline, CDR1 is SGHTS and CDR2 YDEGEE. This CDR3 spans 14 amino acids. In DNA form, the CDR3 reads TGTGCCAGCAGCTCCAGGACATCCTTATATGGCTACACCTTC. It yields the protein CASSSRTSLYGYTF.

This rearrangement joins TRBV9 to TRBJ1-1; no clear D. V was cut by 1 base and J by 5 bases, with 9 bases left in between. The CDR3 sequence is 13 residues long. Germline CDR1 reads SGDLS; CDR2 reads YYNGEE. This CDR3 reads CASSVSRGTEAFF. CDR3 bases: TGTGCCAGCAGCGTATCCCGAGGGACTGAAGCTTTCTTT.

This clone was recorded only once. The chain links TRBV6-6 to TRBJ2-3; D gene uncertain. Germline V CDR1 and CDR2: MNHNY, SVGAGI (reference sequence). This CDR3 has 13 residues. The ends were cut back, 7 bases at V and 6 bases at J, with 14 bases in the middle. Written as DNA, the CDR3 is TGTGCCAGCAACCCGGTTGATGCGGATACGCAGTATTTT. This sequence encodes CASNPVDADTQYF.

V is TRBV9 and J is TRBJ1-2; D call uncertain. Trimming took 3 bases from V and 2 from J, leaving 8 bases between them. CDR3 length: 13 amino acids. Germline V CDR1 and CDR2: SGDLS, YYNGEE. Here the CDR3 reads CASSALSNYGYTF. CDR3 bases: TGTGCCAGCAGCGCCCTATCCAACTATGGCTACACCTTC. The full variable domain, with the rest looked up from reference TRBV9 and TRBJ1-2, is DSGVTQTPKHLITATGQRVTLRCSPRSGDLSVYWYQQSLDQGLQFLIQYYNGEERAKGNILERFSAQQFPDLHSELNLSSLELGDSALYFCASSALSNYGYTFGSGTRLTVV.

The chain has TRBV5-1 and TRBJ2-2; the match to TRBD1 covers 10 bases. Germline assignment: CDR1 SGHRS and CDR2 YFSETQ. This CDR3 is built from 14 residues. The V and J ends lost 4 bases and 6 bases, in that order; junction bases with no gene match: 3. In DNA form, the CDR3 reads TGCGCCAGCAGCCCCGGACAGGGGGCCGGGGAGCTGTTTTTT. Its translation is CASSPGQGAGELFF.

This clone was counted once. The chain combines TRBV20-1 with TRBJ1-2; tentatively, D is TRBD1 (5 bases). The CDR3 loop spans 14 amino acids. The germline V gene encodes CDR1 DFQATT and CDR2 SNEGSKA (reference sequence). The germline V and J ends were trimmed by 3 bases and 6 bases, with 17 bases remaining between them. CDR3 amino acids: CSASWSGGRDGYTF. CDR3 nucleotide sequence: TGCAGTGCTAGTTGGTCAGGCGGCAGGGATGGCTACACCTTC.

In its sample, this clone was seen many times. The chain joins TRBV27 to TRBJ2-1; tentatively, D is TRBD2 (7 bases). Germline values: CDR1 MNHEY, CDR2 SMNVEV (reference sequence). This CDR3 spans 15 amino acids. The V and J ends lost 2 bases and 9 bases respectively, with 17 bases between them. CDR3 in amino acids: CASSLEGGPPIEQFF. CDR3 coding DNA: TGTGCCAGCAGTTTAGAGGGGGGGCCCCCCATTGAGCAGTTCTTC.

This chain joins TRBV4-1 and TRBJ2-7, with D possibly TRBD2 on 6 matching bases. Looked up from germline, CDR1 is MGHRA and CDR2 is YSYEKL. Trimming took 2 bases from V and 0 from J, leaving 14 bases between them. The CDR3 covers 16 residues. CDR3: CASSQTGRGSSYEQYF. The DNA of the CDR3 is TGCGCCAGCAGCCAAACTGGCCGGGGGAGCTCCTACGAGCAGTACTTC.

V is TRBV5-6 and J is TRBJ1-2, with 11 bases identical to TRBD1. This CDR3 contains 15 residues. Looked up from germline, CDR1 is SGHDT and CDR2 is YYEEEE. V was pared by 3 bases and J by 7 bases, with 8 bases of the junction left unmatched. CDR3: CASSWEDRGRGGYTF. The CDR3 nucleotides read TGTGCCAGCAGCTGGGAGGACAGGGGGCGCGGTGGCTACACCTTC. The full variable domain, rest sourced from reference TRBV5-6 and TRBJ1-2, is DAGVTQSPTHLIKTRGQQVTLRCSPKSGHDTVSWYQQALGQGPQFIFQYYEEEERQRGNFPDRFSGHQFPNYSSELNVNALLLGDSALYLCASSWEDRGRGGYTFGSGTRLTVV.

V and J are TRBV6-1 and TRBJ2-4; TRBD1 matches 7 bases. The CDR3 has 17 residues. Trimming cost V 2 bases and J 8 bases; bases outside gene matches: 15. CDR1 is MNHNS, CDR2 SASEGT, per germline. In nucleotides, the CDR3 is TGTGCCAGCAGTGAACATTCAGGACAGGCGGCCCAGGACATTCAGTACTTC. Its translation: CASSEHSGQAAQDIQYF.

The chain has TRBV5-5 and TRBJ1-4; TRBD1 is a possible D gene (5 bases). This CDR3 contains 16 residues. Germline values: CDR1 SGHKS, CDR2 YYEKEE (reference sequence). Trimming removed 0 bases from V and 8 bases from J, with 17 bases in between. The CDR3 nucleotides are TGTGCCAGCAGCTTGGAAGCAGGGATTTACTACGAAAAACTGTTTTTT. It encodes CASSLEAGIYYEKLFF.

This chain joins TRBV7-3 and TRBJ1-2, with 9 bases identical to TRBD1. V gave up 4 bases and J gave up 2 bases; unmatched junction bases: 2. Germline CDR1 and CDR2: SGHTA and FQGTGA. The CDR3 consists of 14 residues. The CDR3 DNA sequence: TGTGCCAGCAGCTCAGGACAGGGGAACTATGGCTACACCTTC. This translates into CASSSGQGNYGYTF.

This chain joins TRBV19 and TRBJ1-5, with 7 positions matching TRBD1. CDR3 length: 15 residues. Germline CDR1 and CDR2: LNHDA and SQIVND (reference sequence). J was trimmed by 3 bases and V by 2 bases; bases with no gene match: 4. The CDR3 sequence is CASSISGQDNQPQHF. The CDR3 nucleotides read TGTGCCAGTAGTATAAGTGGACAGGACAATCAGCCCCAGCATTTT.

The genes are TRBV28 and TRBJ2-1; 14 nucleotides align to TRBD2. V lost 2 bases and J lost 7; bases outside the gene matches: 4. This CDR3 region has 16 residues. CDR1 and CDR2 from the germline V gene are MDHEN and SYDVKM. CDR3 bases: TGTGCCAGCAGTTTACTGGGGACTAGCGGGAGTAATGAGCAGTTCTTC. It encodes CASSLLGTSGSNEQFF.

The chain is built from TRBV28 and TRBJ1-2; TRBD1 might be the D (5 bases). Germline V gene lookup returns CDR1 MDHEN and CDR2 SYDVKM. The CDR3 runs to 14 residues. V lost 5 bases, J lost 3 bases, and 13 bases lay in between. The CDR3 region is CASSPQGTYYGYTF. The CDR3 DNA follows: TGTGCCAGCAGTCCCCAGGGAACCTACTATGGCTACACCTTC.

The chain uses TRBV4-2 and TRBJ2-5; D is perhaps TRBD2 (5 bases). V was cut by 1 base and J by 1 base, with 13 bases left in between. This CDR3 has 16 amino acids. Germline assignment: CDR1 LGHNA and CDR2 YNFKEQ. In DNA, the CDR3 is TGTGCCAGCAGCCAAGTTGTGGGAGTGGGCCAAGAGACCCAGTACTTC. Translation: CASSQVVGVGQETQYF.

This chain links TRBV7-3 with TRBJ1-5, with a weak D call TRBD1 (5 bases). Per the germline V gene, CDR1 is SGHTA and CDR2 is FQGTGA. The CDR3 is made up of 16 amino acids. Trimming took off 0 bases at V and 2 bases at J, with 11 bases between the two ends. CDR3 amino acids: CASSLTGGAGNQPQHF. DNA for the CDR3: TGTGCCAGCAGCTTAACGGGAGGGGCCGGCAATCAGCCCCAGCATTTT.